The present T cell receptor beta chain was sequenced within a study of cytomegalovirus exposure and HLA in healthy donors. Overall study context: Caucasian-associated ancestry cluster membership applied to 75% to 85% of several hundred genotyped donors. General study results and limits: The Asian-associated ancestry cluster reportedly had fewer N-insertions than the 666-donor mean in a later analysis. A later analysis found common viral pathogens apparently linked to several of the most significant clusters.

60 Vbeta and 13 Jbeta primers were used in PCR. The table came from immunoSEQ multiplex PCR; TCRdb's copy has only in-frame clones and leaves some out. This table holds 100,000 to 150,000 clones, more than 60% found once. In its sample, this clone was seen a few times. Its antigen is as yet unknown. V dropped 5 bases and J dropped 1; count of bases not matched to a gene: 5. CDR3 size: 16 residues. The germline gives CDR1 SGHTA, CDR2 FQGNSA. The source is an older woman in good health and CMV-seropositive. This sequence joins TRBV7-2 and TRBJ2-3, with 11 bases that match TRBD2. The sample consisted of PBMCs. CDR3 coding DNA: TGTGCCAGCAGCATAAGACTAGCGGGACGCACAGATACGCAGTATTTT. Residues: CASSIRLAGRTDTQYF.